This TCR beta chain is drawn from a study of blood T cell repertoires in COVID-19. About the study: There were acute and convalescent COVID-19 samples, and they came from the United States, Italy and Spain. Sources were T cells, B-cell-depleted T cells, or PBMCs; the material itself was cDNA or gDNA.

The germline gives CDR1 KGHSH, CDR2 LQKENI. The ends were cut back, 3 bases at V and 0 bases at J, with 6 bases in the middle. The CDR3 consists of 14 residues. As originally analysed: Amplification of reference gene primers provided the estimated nucleated cell counts. Method: immunoSEQ multiplex PCR; TCRdb's copy keeps in-frame clones and lacks some. V and J calls and clone size are given by that table; D and trimming were obtained from the DNA. This sample has roughly 100,000 clones, with 82% found just once. Of note for this clone: Different DNA sequences within this sample yield the same CDR3.

Source material: peripheral blood. The chain uses TRBV18 and TRBJ1-3; no firm D call. The TCR comes from a woman of 80 years or more with acute or convalescent COVID-19. CDR3: CASSPGSSGNTIYF. The CDR3, as DNA: TGTGCCAGCTCACCGGGCAGCTCTGGAAACACCATATATTTT.